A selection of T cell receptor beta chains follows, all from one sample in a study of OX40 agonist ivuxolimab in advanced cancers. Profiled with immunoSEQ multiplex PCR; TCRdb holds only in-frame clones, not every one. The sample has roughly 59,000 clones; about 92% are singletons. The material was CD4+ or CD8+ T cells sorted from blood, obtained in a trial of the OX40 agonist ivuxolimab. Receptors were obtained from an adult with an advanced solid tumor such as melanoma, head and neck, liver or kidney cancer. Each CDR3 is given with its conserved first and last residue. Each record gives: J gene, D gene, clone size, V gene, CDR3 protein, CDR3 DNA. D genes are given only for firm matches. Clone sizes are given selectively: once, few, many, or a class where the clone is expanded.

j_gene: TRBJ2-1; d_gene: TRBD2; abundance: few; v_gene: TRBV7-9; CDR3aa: CASSLGPSSGSYEQFF; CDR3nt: TGTGCCAGCAGCTTAGGTCCTTCTAGCGGGAGCTATGAGCAGTTCTTC
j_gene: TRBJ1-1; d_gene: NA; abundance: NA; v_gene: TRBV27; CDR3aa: CASSTLPATGLHEAFF; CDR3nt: TGTGCCAGCAGCACTTTGCCTGCGACAGGCCTGCATGAAGCTTTCTTT
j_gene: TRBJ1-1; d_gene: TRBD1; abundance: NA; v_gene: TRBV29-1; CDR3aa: CSVEGTGGTEAFF; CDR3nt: TGCAGCGTTGAAGGGACAGGGGGTACTGAAGCTTTCTTT
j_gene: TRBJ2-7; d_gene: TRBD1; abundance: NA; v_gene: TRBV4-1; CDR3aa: CASSLKQGATYEQYF; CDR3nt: TGCGCCAGCAGCCTTAAACAGGGGGCTACATACGAGCAGTACTTC
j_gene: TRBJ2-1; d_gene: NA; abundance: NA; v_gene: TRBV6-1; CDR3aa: CASSDKGSYNEQFF; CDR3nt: TGTGCCAGCAGTGATAAGGGCTCCTACAATGAGCAGTTCTTC
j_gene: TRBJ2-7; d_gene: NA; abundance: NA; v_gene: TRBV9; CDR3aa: CASSAYYEQYF; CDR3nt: TGTGCCAGCAGCGCCTACTACGAGCAGTACTTC
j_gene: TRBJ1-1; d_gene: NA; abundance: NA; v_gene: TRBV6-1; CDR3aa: CASSEFRGTEAFF; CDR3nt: TGTGCCAGCAGTGAATTCCGGGGCACTGAAGCTTTCTTT
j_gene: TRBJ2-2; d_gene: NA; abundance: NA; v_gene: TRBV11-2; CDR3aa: CASSLVTGELFF; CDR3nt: TGTGCCAGCAGCTTAGTCACCGGGGAGCTGTTTTTT
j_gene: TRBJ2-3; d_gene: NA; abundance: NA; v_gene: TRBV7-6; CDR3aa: CASSSDRLEIDTQYF; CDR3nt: TGTGCCAGCAGCTCAGACAGATTGGAAATAGATACGCAGTATTTT
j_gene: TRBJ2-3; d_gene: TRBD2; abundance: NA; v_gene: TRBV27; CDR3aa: CASSVIAGGPGTDTQYF; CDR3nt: TGTGCCAGCAGTGTGATAGCGGGAGGGCCGGGCACAGATACGCAGTATTTT
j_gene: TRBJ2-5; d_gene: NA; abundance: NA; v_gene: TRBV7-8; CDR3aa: CASSLGGTSGEEQYF; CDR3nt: TGTGCCAGCAGCTTAGGCGGCACCTCGGGCGAGGAGCAGTACTTC
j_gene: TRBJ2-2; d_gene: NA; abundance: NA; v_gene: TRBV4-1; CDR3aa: CASSRPGELFF; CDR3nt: TGCGCCAGCAGCCGACCCGGGGAGCTGTTTTTT
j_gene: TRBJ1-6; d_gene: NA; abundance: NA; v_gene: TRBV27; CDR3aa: CASRTGFGGNSPLHF; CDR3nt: TGTGCCAGCAGGACCGGATTCGGGGGAAATTCACCCCTCCACTTT
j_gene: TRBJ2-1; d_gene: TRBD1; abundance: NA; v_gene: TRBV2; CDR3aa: CASSDEGTGFDEQFF; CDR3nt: TGTGCCAGCAGTGATGAAGGGACAGGGTTTGATGAGCAGTTCTTC
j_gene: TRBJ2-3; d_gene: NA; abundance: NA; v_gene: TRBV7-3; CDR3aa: CASSLVVTDTQYF; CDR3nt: TGTGCCAGCAGCTTGGTAGTCACAGATACGCAGTATTTT
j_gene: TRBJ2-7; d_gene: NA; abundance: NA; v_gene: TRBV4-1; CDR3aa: CASSPRGTSDEQYF; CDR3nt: TGCGCCAGCAGCCCCCGGGGGACGTCCGACGAGCAGTACTTC
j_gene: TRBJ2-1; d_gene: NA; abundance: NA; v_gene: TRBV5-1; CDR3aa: CASSSPRGGNEQFF; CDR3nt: TGCGCCAGCAGCTCGCCCAGGGGTGGGAATGAGCAGTTCTTC
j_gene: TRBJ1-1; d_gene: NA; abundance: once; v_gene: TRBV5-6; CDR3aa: CASSLGEYAFF; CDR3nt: TGTGCCAGCAGCTTGGGGGAGTACGCTTTCTTT
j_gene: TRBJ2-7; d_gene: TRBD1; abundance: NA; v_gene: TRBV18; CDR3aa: CASSRPGTGFYEQYF; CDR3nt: TGTGCCAGCTCACGCCCCGGGACAGGATTCTACGAGCAGTACTTC
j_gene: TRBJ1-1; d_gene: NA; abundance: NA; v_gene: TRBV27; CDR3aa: CASREGPNTEAFF; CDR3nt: TGTGCCAGCCGTGAGGGACCGAACACTGAAGCTTTCTTT
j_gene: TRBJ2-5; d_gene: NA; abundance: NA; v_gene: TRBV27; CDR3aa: CASSSAGGLKTQYF; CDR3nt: TGTGCCAGCAGTTCGGCAGGGGGGCTAAAGACCCAGTACTTC
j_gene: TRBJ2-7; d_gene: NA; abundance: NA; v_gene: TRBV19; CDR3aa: CASSIGGLNYEQYF; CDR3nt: TGTGCCAGTAGTATAGGAGGACTTAACTACGAGCAGTACTTC